Given below is one TCR beta chain in context. The data originate from a study of blood T cell repertoires in COVID-19. The wider study: Whether acute or convalescent, the COVID-19 samples came from the United States, Italy and Spain.

This table comes from immunoSEQ multiplex PCR, and its TCRdb copy is limited to in-frame clones, with some not included. This sample yields tens of thousands of clones, of which 86% are seen a single time; approximately 6.8% belongs to the top ten. CDR3 length: 13 amino acids. Trimming removed 6 bases at V and 4 bases at J, with 13 bases between. Germline CDR1 reads LNHNV; CDR2 reads YYDKDF (reference sequence). The chain uses TRBV15 and TRBJ2-7; no clear D. The receptor comes from a man in his 60s with acute or convalescent COVID-19. The specimen sequenced was peripheral blood. CDR3 sequence reads: CATSKRGLYEQYF. Here the CDR3 DNA reads TGTGCCACCAGTAAACGAGGTTTGTACGAGCAGTACTTC.